This T cell receptor beta chain was identified in a study of shared clonotypes between healthy human individuals (dated by TCRdb to between 2020 and 2021). At the level of the whole study: The cohort included three men and two women between 18 and 49 years of age. The study deeply sequenced blood TCR repertoires of about 5 healthy adults to estimate repertoire size and the extent of clonotype sharing between individuals. Each donor's leukapheresis produced roughly between roughly 0.85 and 10 billion PBMCs. Different laboratories and diverse techniques were used to prepare libraries and sequence TCR repertoires, to increase sequencing depth and limit assay-specific biases. Per donor, three plates each were used for CD4 naive and CD4 memory, two for CD8 naive, and one for CD8 memory.

After removal of 4 bases from V and 4 bases from J, the junction retains 5 bases not matched to a gene. The CDR3 runs 16 residues from the cysteine to the phenylalanine. Solely the CDR3 DNA is kept, with 48 bases framed from the first base. CDR1 and CDR2 (SEHNR, FQNEAQ) derive from the germline V gene (reference sequence). On the study overall, not on this receptor specifically: Based on pairwise subsampling, the degree of clonotype sharing among donors was expected to be affected by sequencing depth. About 5% of naive CD4, around 4% of naive CD8, about 2.4% of memory CD4, and 0.4% of memory CD8 clonotypes were shared across a few donors. Compared with non-shared clonotypes, clonotypes shared by all four sorted-subset donors had higher generation probabilities. Incomplete sequencing was indicated by rarefaction of sorted-subset datasets, despite the large sequencing depth. Sampling was restricted to blood, and TCR repertoires in tissues likely differ from the TCR repertoires found in blood. Larger estimated clonotype richness was generally found for naive subsets than for memory subsets. Because the study included a small number of donors, the genetic and exposure-history diversity represented was limited.

Using the deep immunoSEQ assay, TCR CDR3 regions were amplified from genomic DNA by multiplex PCR. Extracted genomic DNA from each cell subset was distributed evenly across all wells of several immunoSEQ 96-well plates, and each plate was treated as a replicate. For sorted subsets, approximately 190 ng of genomic DNA, equivalent to roughly 30,000 T cell genomes, went into each replicate PCR. The purified libraries were quantified using a Qubit 3.0 fluorometer, sized with a Bioanalyzer 2100, and then quantified again using the KAPA Library Quantification kit. Every immunoSEQ 96-well plate was sequenced on a dedicated single-read 150-cycle Illumina NextSeq 550 flow cell. The original pipeline was this. Because only junctional sequences without quality scores were contained in the immunoSEQ output, filtering matching that applied to full-length reads could not be performed. Sequences were annotated with PyIR, a Python wrapper for IgBLAST v1.9, and V/J genes and CDR3 were assigned using IMGT germline references. Reads were removed for weak V/J assignments (E-value above 1e-6), missing CDR3, stop codons, out-of-frame junctions, or ambiguous translated residues. V3J clonotypes were defined by identical inferred V gene, J gene, and CDR3 amino acid sequence. To compute the percentage overlap between repertoires, the number of shared unique clonotypes was divided by the size of the smaller repertoire. Richness of each repertoire was evaluated using RTK rarefaction, the Chao1 estimator, and Recon v2.1 estimates of unobserved clonotypes. Generation probabilities for all TCRbeta clonotypes obtained by the gDNA method from a handful of donors were computed using OLGA. TCRdb's version of the immuneACCESS table is confined to in-frame rearrangements and falls short of the full clone set. An unresolved V gene accounts for under half of the shortfall where checked; the remainder is of unknown origin. The DNA gave D and trimming, while V, J and clone size come from that table. The sample has 550,000 to 750,000 clones on record, around 95% of them singletons. Less than 0.13% of the sample is held by the ten biggest clonotypes.

A word on this clone: The antigen it recognizes is unknown. No quality values exist for individual bases; no much larger clone is one base distant.

For the CD8 naive samples, CD45RO-negative cells were positively selected for CCR7, yielding a CD45RA+CCR7+ population from which TemRA cells were excluded. The donors were healthy, HIV-negative adults with no recently reported acute infections or vaccinations. Only Caucasian adults living in Nashville, Tennessee, USA were represented among the donors. After blood collection by leukapheresis, PBMCs were isolated using Ficoll-Histopaque density gradient centrifugation and then cryopreserved in the vapor phase of liquid nitrogen. Purity and quantity of every magnetically sorted T cell population were checked by analytical flow cytometry. From each sorted fraction, genomic DNA was isolated and quantified by UV absorbance on a Nanodrop 2000c.

Sample: naive CD8+ T cells sorted from blood. The sample's cell subset or site label is to be understood as: CD45RA+CCR7+. The receptor comes from a woman in her 30s in good health. Recombination connected TRBV7-9 to TRBJ2-3; 13 nucleotides in the junction match TRBD2. Read as DNA, the sequence is TGTGCCAGCAGCTCATGGACTAGCGGGAGAGCAGATACGCAGTATTTT. This sequence encodes CASSSWTSGRADTQYF. When the CDR3 is completed using the reference TRBV7-9 and TRBJ2-3 genes on either side, the full variable domain is DTGVSQNPRHKITKRGQNVTFRCDPISEHNRLYWYRQTLGQGPEFLTYFQNEAQLEKSRLLSDRFSAERPKGSFSTLEIQRTEQGDSAMYLCASSSWTSGRADTQYFGPGTRLTVL.